This T cell receptor beta chain emerged from a study of T cell repertoires in cytomegalovirus infection. This clonotype was found many times. TCRdb reprocessed the reads with MiXCR, giving one entry per CDR3 protein. Among 200,000 to 300,000 distinct CDR3 sequences listed, less than 9.5% were seen once. The CDR3 is 17 amino acids. V lost 5 bases and J lost 0, with 17 bases in between. Germline lookup yields CDR1 SEHNR and CDR2 FQNEAQ (reference sequence). The chain links TRBV7-9 to TRBJ2-1; D unclear. The specimen was PBMCs. This receptor was taken from a human donor in good health (CMV status not recorded). Some clones in this sample may be carry-over from other donors' samples. CDR3 amino acids: CASSPPPGVHSYNEQFF. The CDR3, as DNA: TGTGCCAGCAGCCCACCGCCTGGGGTCCACTCCTACAATGAGCAGTTCTTC.